The 20 T cell receptor beta chains below all came from one sample that was sequenced in a study of T cell repertoires in cytomegalovirus infection. TCRdb processed the reads anew with MiXCR; each CDR3 protein has one entry. Counted here are 450,000 to 650,000 distinct CDR3 sequences, about 30% occurring once; the ten biggest clones make up about 13%. The sample taken for sequencing was PBMCs. The source is a human donor in good health (CMV status not recorded). Some clones in this sample may be carry-over from other donors' samples.

This rearrangement joins TRBV19 to TRBJ2-7; 9 positions agree with TRBD1. The CDR3 contains 15 residues. Germline V gene sequence: CDR1 LNHDA, CDR2 SQIVND (reference sequence). The trim removed 3 bases at V and 5 bases at J, leaving 8 bases unmatched. In DNA form, the CDR3 reads TGTGCCAGTAGTATTCGATCACAGGGGGCCCACGAGCAGTACTTC. Amino acid sequence: CASSIRSQGAHEQYF.

This clonotype has ten or more counts. Written as DNA, the CDR3 is TGTGCCAGCAGCCCCGGGACTAGCGGGGCCCTCTACGAGCAGTACTTC. Translation gives CASSPGTSGALYEQYF. The V call is TRBV12-3 or TRBV12-4, the J call TRBJ2-7, with 13 nucleotides matching TRBD2. V lost 6 bases to trimming and J lost 3 bases; unmatched junction nucleotides: 8. The CDR3 spans 16 residues.

On this clonotype: A much bigger clone sits one base away, suggesting this may be a read error. V gene TRBV7-2 combines with J gene TRBJ2-1; D not certain. Between the trimmed V and J ends, which lost 7 bases and 8 bases, there was a span of 15 bases. Germline V gene data show CDR1 as SGHTA and CDR2 as FQGNSA. There are 13 residues in the CDR3. The CDR3 here is CASNLPGWDEQFF. The CDR3 DNA follows: TGTGCCAGCAACCTCCCGGGTTGGGATGAGCAGTTCTTC.

This clonotype was seen repeatedly, ten times or more. This sequence joins TRBV7-8 and TRBJ2-5; D possibly corresponds to TRBD1 (5 bases). V was shortened by 3 bases and J by 2 bases, with 13 bases between the two germline ends. Germline lookup yields CDR1 SGHVS and CDR2 FQNEAQ. CDR3 length: 15 amino acids. CDR3 region: CASSFSTGIQETQYF. In nucleotides, the CDR3 is TGTGCCAGCAGCTTTTCCACAGGAATACAAGAGACCCAGTACTTC.

The J gene is TRBJ2-7, the V gene TRBV6-2 or TRBV6-3; no definite D call. The germline V gene has CDR1 MNHEY and CDR2 SVGEGT. The CDR3 consists of 13 residues. V lost 7 bases to trimming and J lost 2 bases, with 12 bases between them. The CDR3 loop reads CASNYIGTYEQYF. Written as DNA, the CDR3 is TGTGCCAGCAACTACATTGGGACCTACGAGCAGTACTTC.

This clonotype was seen a few times. The chain combines TRBV6-5 with TRBJ2-1, with 9 nucleotides matching TRBD1. The ends lost 0 bases at V and 7 bases at J; junction bases unmatched: 4. From germline, CDR1 is MNHEY and CDR2 SVGAGI. The CDR3 is 15 amino acids. CDR3 nucleotides: TGTGCCAGCAGTTACTCCTGGACAGGGGAGAATGAGCAGTTCTTC. Residues: CASSYSWTGENEQFF.

This chain connects TRBV19 to TRBJ2-6; the D gene could be TRBD1 or TRBD2 (5 bases each). Trimming cost V 10 bases and J 2 bases, with 15 bases left between them. Per the germline V gene, CDR1 is LNHDA and CDR2 is SQIVND (reference sequence). The CDR3 contains 15 residues. The CDR3 DNA follows: TGTGCCACAGGGCGTCGGGGACCTGGGGCCAACGTCCTGACTTTC. It yields the protein CATGRRGPGANVLTF. Supplemented by reference TRBV19 and TRBJ2-6, the full variable domain reads DGGITQSPKYLFRKEGQNVTLSCEQNLNHDAMYWYRQDPGQGLRLIYYSQIVNDFQKGDIAEGYSVSREKKESFPLTVTSAQKNPTAFYLCATGRRGPGANVLTFGAGSRLTVL.

The rearrangement links TRBV28 to TRBJ2-5; the D gene is possibly TRBD2 (5 bases). This CDR3 has 12 amino acids. Germline V CDR1 and CDR2: MDHEN, SYDVKM. Trimming stripped 7 bases from V and 2 bases from J, with 8 bases between. The CDR3 DNA reads as TGTGCCAGCAATCGGGGTCAAGAGACCCAGTACTTC. Its protein product is CASNRGQETQYF.

This rearrangement joins TRBV7-2 to TRBJ2-3; 11 nucleotides agree with TRBD2. The germline V gene encodes CDR1 SGHTA and CDR2 FQGNSA. The junction had 3 bases not matched to a gene; V was cut back by 6 bases and J by 4 bases. This CDR3 is 14 amino acids long. CDR3 residues: CASRLGLAADTQYF. In DNA form, the CDR3 reads TGTGCCAGCAGGTTGGGACTAGCGGCAGATACGCAGTATTTT.

This clonotype was counted a few times. The V gene is TRBV4-1, the J gene TRBJ2-7, with D tentatively TRBD1 (6 bases). The CDR3 sequence is 15 residues long. Trimming pared 0 bases from V and 5 bases from J, leaving 14 bases between. Germline CDR1 is MGHRA and CDR2 is YSYEKL. This CDR3 reads CASSQDRQGLNEQYF. As DNA, the CDR3 is TGCGCCAGCAGCCAAGATAGGCAGGGGCTTAACGAGCAGTACTTC.

The rearrangement uses TRBV28 and TRBJ2-5; no firm D call. With 1 base removed from V and 2 bases from J, the gap between germline ends came to 8 bases. Per the germline V gene, CDR1 is MDHEN and CDR2 is SYDVKM. The CDR3 spans 14 residues. The chain's CDR3 is CASSLSAGQETQYF. The DNA of the CDR3 is TGTGCCAGCAGTTTATCGGCAGGTCAAGAGACCCAGTACTTC. Variable domain in full (rest from reference TRBV28 and TRBJ2-5): DVKVTQSSRYLVKRTGEKVFLECVQDMDHENMFWYRQDPGLGLRLIYFSYDVKMKEKGDIPEGYSVSREKKERFSLILESASTNQTSMYLCASSLSAGQETQYFGPGTRLLVL.

This clonotype was observed at least ten times. V gene TRBV7-2 combines with J gene TRBJ1-6; D remains ambiguous. Deletions cut 2 bases from V and 7 bases from J, with 3 bases between. CDR1 SGHTA and CDR2 FQGNSA come from the germline V gene. CDR3 length: 12 residues. The CDR3 protein is CASSLMNSPLHF. The CDR3 DNA follows: TGTGCCAGCAGCTTAATGAATTCACCCCTCCACTTT.

In this sample, this clonotype turned up a few times. This chain uses TRBV6-2 or TRBV6-3 with TRBJ2-3, with 9 nucleotides matching TRBD2. The junction had 6 bases not matched to a gene; V was cut back by 4 bases and J by 1 base. Germline CDR1 is MNHEY and CDR2 is SVGEGT. This CDR3 comprises 16 residues. The CDR3 region has the DNA TGTGCCAGCAGTTGGGGACTAGCAGGTCGCACAGATACGCAGTATTTT. Amino acid sequence: CASSWGLAGRTDTQYF.

The sample holds a few counts of this clonotype. This chain links TRBV11-3 with TRBJ2-2; 15 positions agree with TRBD2. V lost 5 bases, J lost 4 bases, and 8 bases stayed unmatched. CDR3 length equals 18 residues. Germline V gives CDR1 SGHNT, CDR2 YENEEA. The CDR3 loop reads CASSPRTSGRASTGELFF. DNA for the CDR3: TGTGCCAGCAGCCCACGGACTAGCGGGAGGGCTAGCACCGGGGAGCTGTTTTTT.

This chain connects TRBV6-5 to TRBJ2-1; 12 nucleotides align to TRBD2. This CDR3 region has 15 residues. J lost 8 bases, V lost 5 bases, and 7 bases had no gene match. Germline V gene data show CDR1 as MNHEY and CDR2 as SVGAGI. The CDR3, as DNA: TGTGCCAGCAGTAAACTAGCGGGAGGTGGCGATGAGCAGTTCTTC. It specifies CASSKLAGGGDEQFF.

This clonotype has ten or more counts. V usage is TRBV4-1 and J usage is TRBJ2-3; D ambiguous. V lost 1 base and J 1 base, leaving 6 bases between the germline ends. Per germline, CDR1 MGHRA and CDR2 YSYEKL. This CDR3 comprises 14 residues. The CDR3 region is CASSQGAGTDTQYF. CDR3 coding DNA: TGCGCCAGCAGCCAAGGGGCGGGCACAGATACGCAGTATTTT.

V usage is TRBV5-1 and J usage is TRBJ1-1; possible D gene TRBD1, 6 bases. Germline CDR1 reads SGHRS; CDR2 reads YFSETQ. The CDR3 has 15 residues. Trimming took off 1 base at V and 6 bases at J, with 16 bases between the two ends. The CDR3 DNA sequence: TGCGCCAGCAGCTTGAAAGGAACCGGGGGCGCTGAAGCTTTCTTT. Protein: CASSLKGTGGAEAFF.

This clonotype has just a few counts. The DNA of the CDR3 is TGCGCCAGCAGCCCAGGACAGGGGCCGTTCCAATTCTACGAGCAGTACTTC. Translation: CASSPGQGPFQFYEQYF. The V call is TRBV4-1, the J call TRBJ2-7, with 9 bases that match TRBD1. J gave up 3 bases and V 4 bases, and 13 bases lay outside the gene matches. CDR3 length equals 17 residues. Germline V gene lookup returns CDR1 MGHRA and CDR2 YSYEKL.

V usage is TRBV5-8 and J usage is TRBJ1-1, with D perhaps TRBD1 (5 bases). Germline V gives CDR1 SGHTS, CDR2 YDEGEE. V was clipped by 2 bases and J by 5 bases, with 10 bases between them. The CDR3 loop spans 13 amino acids. CDR3 loop: CASSFHQGTEAFF. The CDR3 region has the DNA TGTGCCAGCAGCTTCCACCAGGGAACTGAAGCTTTCTTT.

This clonotype was detected many times. The V gene is TRBV7-3, the J gene TRBJ2-1, with TRBD2 matching 9 bases. CDR1 and CDR2 (germline): SGHTA, FQGTGA. This CDR3 has 15 residues. The V segment lost 1 base and the J segment 6 bases; nucleotides outside the gene matches: 4. CDR3 DNA sequence: TGTGCCAGCAGCTTAAGAGCGGGAGGCTTCAATGAGCAGTTCTTC. This sequence encodes CASSLRAGGFNEQFF.